This T cell receptor beta chain was profiled in a study of blood T cell repertoires in COVID-19. Across the study: Whether acute or convalescent, the COVID-19 samples came from the United States, Italy and Spain. In each case, the material was cDNA or gDNA derived from T cells, B-cell-depleted T cells, or PBMCs.

Source study methods: Researchers report that nucleated cell counts were estimated from reference gene primer amplification. Profiling relied on immunoSEQ multiplex PCR, and the TCRdb table lists in-frame clones only, not all of them. That table gives V, J and clone size, and the DNA gave D and trimming. The table includes 250,000 or so clones, about nine tenths detected once. Germline CDR1 SEHNR, CDR2 FQNEAQ (reference sequence). CDR3 length: 17 residues. Germline trimming cut 1 base from V and 2 bases from J; bases unmatched to any gene: 6. This receptor was taken from a man between 60 and 75 years old with acute or convalescent COVID-19. The sample taken for sequencing was peripheral blood. The V gene is TRBV7-9, the J gene TRBJ2-4, with 9 bases fitting TRBD2. CDR3 nucleotides: TGTGCCAGCAGCTTAGGAGGTAGCGGGAGCTCCAAAAACATTCAGTACTTC. It is translated as CASSLGGSGSSKNIQYF.